This T cell receptor beta chain was obtained from a study of blood T cell repertoires in COVID-19. Study-wide context: PBMCs, B-cell-depleted T cells, or T cells were the source of the cDNA or gDNA that made up the material.

The CDR3 contains 15 residues. V gave up 4 bases and J gave up 6 bases, with 16 bases separating them. CDR1 and CDR2 from the germline V gene are SGHRS and YFSETQ. In the study's own analysis: Amplifying reference gene primers gave estimates of nucleated cell counts. Libraries were prepared by immunoSEQ multiplex PCR; TCRdb keeps only in-frame clonotypes and omits some of them. The V and J calls and clone size come from that table; D and trimming were worked out from the DNA. The profile shows tens of thousands of clones, around 86% of them singletons. The sample consisted of peripheral blood. This chain joins TRBV5-1 and TRBJ2-2, with D maybe TRBD1 (6 bases). This TCR came from a man aged 55-75 years with active or convalescent COVID-19. The DNA for the CDR3 is TGCGCCAGCAGCCCCATCATAAGGGGGTCCGGGGAGCTGTTTTTT. Translating gives CASSPIIRGSGELFF.